This TCR beta chain was obtained from a study of type 1 regulatory T cells. About the research overall: T-allo10 is an in vitro-generated, Tr1-enriched CD4 T cell product specific for alloantigen.

This CDR3 comprises 16 residues. Germline CDR1 reads SGHRS; CDR2 reads YFSETQ. V shed 3 bases and J shed 3 bases, with 15 bases lying between them. TCRdb itself ran the reads through MiXCR, one entry per CDR3 protein. Counted here are 15,000 to 20,000 distinct CDR3 sequences, approximately 10% occurring once; the ten biggest clones make up about 2.7%. The sequencing sample was made of CD4+ T cells, either the whole sample or a sorted fraction (not recorded which). This chain uses TRBV5-1 with TRBJ2-2, with D possibly matching TRBD1 (6 bases). The clonotype comes from a human donor in good health. The CDR3 reads CASSYLTGADTGELFF. The CDR3 region has the DNA TGCGCCAGCAGCTACTTGACAGGTGCGGACACCGGGGAGCTGTTTTTT.